A selection of T cell receptor beta chains follows, all from one sample in a study of T-cell reconstitution after alpha-beta-depleted transplantation in children. TCRdb fed the PCR reads into MiXCR, producing one record per CDR3 protein. Here the sample spans hundreds of thousands of distinct CDR3 sequences, around 13% being singletons. The sequencing here drew on PBMCs, taken before TCRalphabeta/CD19-depleted stem cell transplant. The receptors were sampled from a girl aged 2 to 9 with congenital amegakaryocytic thrombocytopenia, due to receive a stem cell transplant. The conserved cysteine and the conserved F or W are not part of the CDR3 here. D genes are given only for firm matches.

cdr3_length	j_call	v_call	d_call	cdr3_aa
14	TRBJ2-1	TRBV10-3	NA	AISDLAGPGDNEQF
15	TRBJ2-1	TRBV28	NA	ASSPKVGAEMWYEQF
15	TRBJ2-5	TRBV20-1	TRBD2	SARAGQREADQETQY
14	TRBJ2-5	TRBV6-5	TRBD2	ASSYGLAAYQETQY
11	TRBJ1-5	TRBV4-1	NA	ASSQGRHQPQH
14	TRBJ2-1	TRBV4-2	NA	ASSQVGPSGNNEQF
13	TRBJ2-5	TRBV5-1	NA	ASSFGGKRQETQY
12	TRBJ1-1	TRBV29-1	NA	SAGVRVRRTEAF
13	TRBJ2-7	TRBV20-1	TRBD2	SARNRRLADYEQY
14	TRBJ2-6	TRBV30	NA	AWRVRSGTGANVLT
12	TRBJ2-3	TRBV4-1	TRBD1	ASSPGQWTDTQY
14	TRBJ2-5	TRBV5-1	TRBD1	ASSLVAGGKEETQY